The source of this T cell receptor beta chain is a study of CD8 T cells in ankylosing spondylitis. A remark on this clonotype: The antigen remains undetermined.

A single record per CDR3 protein comes from TCRdb applying MiXCR to the 5' RACE reads. Found here are about 700,000 distinct CDR3 sequences, 15% to 20% of them singletons; the top ten hold 15% to 20%. Whole-study findings and limits: Reactive arthritis synovial fluid and blood previously showed some of these motif variants. Blood from ankylosing spondylitis patients appeared to carry a characteristic roughly eight-variant TCR beta motif. There was reportedly significant enrichment of clones that were disease-linked in matched ankylosing spondylitis synovial fluid.

CDR1 and CDR2 from the germline V gene are SQVTM and ANQGSEA. The CDR3 is 12 residues long. V lost 4 bases and J lost 4, with 10 bases in between. This TCR was sampled from a male donor with ankylosing spondylitis. The sample was blood, either unsorted or a sorted T cell fraction (not recorded which). The J gene is TRBJ1-2, the V gene TRBV29-1, with D possibly being TRBD1 (5 bases). CDR3 DNA: TGCAGCGTTGTGTCTGGGGCCTATGGCTACACCTTC. Translating it yields CSVVSGAYGYTF.